These 27 T cell receptor beta chains share one sample of origin, sequenced in a study of Ad26.COV2.S vaccination and SARS-CoV-2 variants. Indicated treatment: around 19 received Ad26.COV2.S at low or high dose, single or two shots; about five received placebo; per-sample allocation not given. Sample collection was performed on day 63 after the first vaccine or placebo injection. TCRdb's copy holds only in-frame clones and misses some; the assay was immunoSEQ multiplex PCR. The sample carries about 680,000 clones, roughly nine tenths recorded once. Source: peripheral blood, taken in a trial of Ad26.COV2.S vaccine versus placebo. The receptors originated from a person aged 18-65 years who received the Ad26.COV2.S COVID-19 vaccine or a placebo.

The chain couples TRBV21-1 to TRBJ2-7; the table's D call TRBD1 went unverified against the DNA. TRBV21-1 is assigned pseudogene status. The CDR3 runs 14 residues. CDR3 residues: CARPPGHIAYEQYF. The CDR3 DNA reads TGTGCCAGACCGCCGGGACATATCGCCTACGAGCAGTACTTC.

The rearrangement joins TRBV5-3 to TRBJ1-2; a weak D match, TRBD1 (6 bases). TRBV5-3 is an open reading frame, and its role is uncertain. The V end lost 0 bases, the J end lost 3 bases, and 12 bases lay between the germline ends. This CDR3 has 15 amino acids. DNA of the CDR3: TGTGCCAGAAGCTTGGAGGCAGGGGAGGACTATGGCTACACCTTC. Translation gives CARSLEAGEDYGYTF.

This clone was counted once. CDR3 amino acids: CASSPTGGTGELFF. DNA of the CDR3: TGTGCCAGCAGTCCCACGGGGGGGACCGGGGAGCTGTTTTTT. The rearrangement links TRBV6-2 or TRBV6-3 to TRBJ2-2; 8 bases agree with TRBD2. The germline V gene encodes CDR1 MNHEY and CDR2 SVGEGT. With V trimmed by 5 bases and J by 5 bases, 4 bases remained unmatched. This CDR3 has 14 residues.

The chain links TRBV7-8 to TRBJ1-5; 7 bases match TRBD1. V lost 5 bases and J lost 2; bases outside the gene matches: 9. This CDR3 has 16 amino acids. CDR1 and CDR2 from the germline V gene are SGHVS and FQNEAQ. CDR3 sequence: CASSPRGQVGNQPQHF. The CDR3 DNA is TGTGCCAGCAGCCCCCGAGGACAGGTGGGCAATCAGCCCCAGCATTTT.

CDR3 bases: TGTGCCAGCAGTCTACAGGGTGAAAAACTGTTTTTT. Its translation is CASSLQGEKLFF. The chain joins TRBV6-1 to TRBJ1-4; D is perhaps TRBD1 (6 bases). The germline V gene encodes CDR1 MNHNS and CDR2 SASEGT. V was clipped by 5 bases and J by 7 bases, with 8 bases between them. This CDR3 spans 12 amino acids.

As for this clone: At one end the junction does not follow the germline gene, possibly because of a read error. The chain uses TRBV5-8 and TRBJ1-4, with TRBD1 as a possible D gene (5 bases). Germline V gene lookup returns CDR1 SGHTS and CDR2 YDEGEE. The CDR3 is 9 amino acids. The CDR3 DNA follows: TGTGCCAGCAGCTTCTTAGGACATTTT. Protein: CASSFLGHF. Combining the CDR3 with reference TRBV5-8 and TRBJ1-4 gives the whole variable domain EAGVTQSPTHLIKTRGQQATLRCSPISGHTSVYWYQQALGLGLQFLLWYDEGEERNRGNFPPRFSGRQFPNYSSELNVNALELEDSALYLCASSFLGHFGSGTQLSVL.

Comments on this clone: One end of the junction does not line up with germline, which may come from a read error. The chain couples TRBV27 to TRBJ2-3; possible D gene TRBD1, 6 bases. The CDR3 sequence is 11 residues long. Germline-derived CDR1 and CDR2 are MNHEY and SMNVEV (reference sequence). The CDR3 DNA reads as TGTACCAGCAGCCAGGGGTTCACGCAGTATTTT. Amino acids: CTSSQGFTQYF.

The rearrangement uses TRBV2 and TRBJ1-4; D is perhaps TRBD1 (5 bases). The CDR3 length is 16 residues. Trimming cost V 3 bases and J 7 bases, with 18 bases left between them. Germline CDR1 reads SNHLY; CDR2 reads FYNNEI. The CDR3 loop reads CASSEAGRSRGEKLFF. For the CDR3, the DNA is TGTGCCAGCAGTGAGGCGGGTCGATCGAGGGGTGAAAAACTGTTTTTT.

The V and J genes are TRBV5-3 and TRBJ2-5; D is possibly TRBD2 (5 bases). TRBV5-3 carries the ORF label, with uncertain function. Trimming shortened V by 8 bases and J by 4 bases, and 15 bases separated the two germline ends. The CDR3 has 13 amino acids. CDR3 bases: TGTGCCAGCAACGGGGTGTTTCTAGAGACCCAGTACTTC. Translated, it gives CASNGVFLETQYF.

This clone was seen only a few times. The CDR3 DNA follows: TGTGCCAGTAGCCCCGGGGGATCGGGGGTCACAGATACGCAGTATTTT. It yields the protein CASSPGGSGVTDTQYF. This sequence joins TRBV19 and TRBJ2-3, with D possibly TRBD2 on 6 matching bases. Deletions cut 6 bases from V and 2 bases from J, with 18 bases between. Germline V lookup: CDR1 LNHDA, CDR2 SQIVND (reference sequence). This CDR3 comprises 16 residues.

This clone was seen a single time. V usage is TRBV6-5 and J usage is TRBJ2-7, with D perhaps being TRBD1 or TRBD2 (5 bases each). V shed 7 bases and J shed 0 bases, with 13 bases lying between them. CDR1 and CDR2 (germline): MNHEY, SVGAGI. CDR3 length equals 14 residues. DNA of the CDR3: TGTGCCAGCAATTCAGCTGGGACCTCCTACGAGCAGTACTTC. Translation: CASNSAGTSYEQYF.

This clone was counted a few times. The chain links TRBV6-1 to TRBJ2-6; no clear D gene. CDR3 size: 16 residues. The V end lost 2 bases, the J end lost 0 bases, and 8 bases lay between the germline ends. CDR1 MNHNS and CDR2 SASEGT come from the germline V gene. CDR3 in amino acids: CASSEHGSSGANVLTF. The CDR3 bases are TGTGCCAGCAGTGAACACGGCAGCTCTGGGGCCAACGTCCTGACTTTC.

The CDR3 DNA sequence: TGTGCACTAGGGCGGGTCGGGTCCTACGAGCAGTACTTC. The encoded protein is CALGRVGSYEQYF. The chain employs TRBV10-3 and TRBJ2-7; D is perhaps TRBD2 (5 bases). The length of the CDR3 is 13 residues. Germline V lookup: CDR1 ENHRY, CDR2 SYGVKD.

This chain joins TRBV18 and TRBJ1-1; TRBD1 aligns across 7 bases. Trimming took 4 bases from V and 2 from J; bases not matched to a gene: 4. CDR1 is KGHSH, CDR2 LQKENI, per germline. The CDR3 is 14 amino acids. This chain's CDR3 is CASSQTGTNTEAFF. Here the CDR3 DNA reads TGTGCCAGCTCACAGACAGGGACAAACACTGAAGCTTTCTTT.

The rearrangement uses TRBV7-9 and TRBJ1-4, with 8 bases matching TRBD1. J gave up 7 bases and V 2 bases, and 3 bases lay outside the gene matches. The CDR3 has 14 amino acids. Germline V gives CDR1 SEHNR, CDR2 FQNEAQ (reference sequence). CDR3 residues: CASSLRQGSEKLFF. Here the CDR3 DNA reads TGTGCCAGCAGCTTACGACAGGGGAGTGAAAAACTGTTTTTT.

The V gene is TRBV6-5, the J gene TRBJ1-2; the D is unclear. This CDR3 has 14 residues. V lost 0 bases and J lost 4, with 9 bases in between. The germline CDR1 and CDR2 sequences are MNHEY and SVGAGI. The CDR3 here is CASSYSWAGYGYTF. The CDR3 region has the DNA TGTGCCAGCAGTTACTCTTGGGCAGGCTATGGCTACACCTTC.

The J gene is TRBJ2-2, the V gene TRBV5-1; D is uncertain. V shed 0 bases and J shed 6 bases, with 12 bases lying between them. Germline CDR1 is SGHRS and CDR2 is YFSETQ. The CDR3 covers 15 residues. The chain's CDR3 is CASSLAGLNAGELFF. CDR3 bases: TGCGCCAGCAGCTTGGCCGGCTTAAACGCCGGGGAGCTGTTTTTT.

This rearrangement joins TRBV25-1 to TRBJ1-5; 8 nucleotides agree with TRBD1. CDR1 is MGHDK and CDR2 is SYGVNS in the germline V gene. This CDR3 region has 13 residues. The junction had 8 bases not matched to a gene; V was cut back by 7 bases and J by 9 bases. CDR3 in DNA: TGTGCCAGCAAGGACAGGGCTGAAGGGCCCCAGCATTTT. Translated, it gives CASKDRAEGPQHF.

This clone is a singleton in its sample. The sample contains more than one DNA sequence encoding this CDR3. The chain combines TRBV27 with TRBJ2-5; TRBD2 is a possible D gene (6 bases). The CDR3 covers 12 residues. The ends were cut back, 5 bases at V and 5 bases at J, with 9 bases in the middle. Germline-derived CDR1 and CDR2 are MNHEY and SMNVEV (reference sequence). CDR3 nucleotides: TGTGCCAGCAGTCCGGAGGGGGAGACCCAGTACTTC. Translated: CASSPEGETQYF.

This clone was recorded once. The chain employs TRBV29-1 and TRBJ2-3; tentative D call: TRBD2 (6 bases). The CDR3 is made up of 13 amino acids. Germline V gene sequence: CDR1 SQVTM, CDR2 ANQGSEA. V was clipped by 7 bases and J by 3 bases, with 14 bases between them. The CDR3: CSGSPGRTDTQYF. As DNA, the CDR3 is TGCAGCGGCTCGCCGGGGAGGACAGATACGCAGTATTTT.

This clone was recorded a few times. The gene calls are TRBV4-2 and TRBJ2-7; the match to TRBD1 covers 11 bases. CDR3 length equals 15 residues. J gave up 6 bases and V 4 bases, and 8 bases lay outside the gene matches. Germline V gene data show CDR1 as LGHNA and CDR2 as YNFKEQ. DNA of the CDR3: TGTGCCAGCAGCCGAGAAGGGACAGGGGGTTCCGAGCAGTACTTC. Translation gives CASSREGTGGSEQYF.

This chain connects TRBV3-1 (or the pseudogene TRBV3-2) to TRBJ2-2, with D perhaps TRBD1 (5 bases). The CDR3 has 14 residues. The germline V and J ends were trimmed by 1 base and 4 bases, with 7 bases remaining between them. The germline CDR1 and CDR2 sequences are LGHDT and YNNKEL (reference sequence). DNA of the CDR3: TGTGCCAGCAGCCAAGTCCAGGGCACCGGGGAGCTGTTTTTT. Translation gives CASSQVQGTGELFF.

The V call is TRBV2, the J call TRBJ2-7; either TRBD1 or TRBD2 may fit D (5 bases each). This CDR3 contains 13 residues. The V gene's germline CDR1 is SNHLY and CDR2 FYNNEI. V lost 7 bases to trimming and J lost 1 base, with 11 bases between them. The CDR3 reads CASTGTASYEQYF. DNA for the CDR3: TGTGCCAGCACCGGGACGGCATCCTACGAGCAGTACTTC. Variable domain in full (rest from reference TRBV2 and TRBJ2-7): EPEVTQTPSHQVTQMGQEVILRCVPISNHLYFYWYRQILGQKVEFLVSFYNNEISEKSEIFDDQFSVERPDGSNFTLKIRSTKLEDSAMYFCASTGTASYEQYFGPGTRLTVT.

This clone has just one count. The chain employs TRBV5-6 and TRBJ1-3; D is ambiguous. Trimming took 4 bases from V and 0 from J, leaving 14 bases between them. The CDR3 has 16 residues. From germline, CDR1 is SGHDT and CDR2 YYEEEE. The CDR3 here is CASSPPGGSSGNTIYF. CDR3 DNA sequence: TGTGCCAGCAGCCCACCCGGAGGGAGCTCTGGAAACACCATATATTTT.

This clone came up a few times. The V call is TRBV9, the J call TRBJ1-5; D remains ambiguous. Germline loops: CDR1 SGDLS, CDR2 YYNGEE. The CDR3 length is 11 residues. V lost 5 bases and J 6 bases, leaving 6 bases between the germline ends. The CDR3 loop reads CASRNSQPQHF. In DNA, the CDR3 is TGTGCCAGCAGGAATAGTCAGCCCCAGCATTTT.

The chain has TRBV18 and TRBJ1-2; 7 bases map to TRBD1. CDR1 and CDR2 from the germline V gene are KGHSH and LQKENI. V was clipped by 3 bases and J by 3 bases; unmatched bases: 4. There are 14 residues in the CDR3. The CDR3 loop reads CASSPSGQYYGYTF. CDR3 coding DNA: TGTGCCAGCTCACCCTCGGGACAGTACTATGGCTACACCTTC.

The chain couples TRBV5-1 to TRBJ2-1, with a tentative D call TRBD2 (6 bases). CDR3 length: 16 residues. Germline V CDR1 and CDR2: SGHRS, YFSETQ. V gave up 0 bases and J gave up 0 bases, with 10 bases separating them. The CDR3 DNA sequence: TGCGCCAGCAGCTTGGGGCCAGCGGGCTCCTACAATGAGCAGTTCTTC. Protein: CASSLGPAGSYNEQFF.